The 23 T cell receptor beta chains below all came from one sample that was sequenced in a study of CD8 T cells in ankylosing spondylitis. Study-level findings and limits: Blood from ankylosing spondylitis patients appeared to carry a characteristic eight-variant TCR beta motif.

Their recognized antigens are unknown. A single record per CDR3 protein comes from TCRdb applying MiXCR to the 5' RACE reads. The sample shows over 450,000 distinct CDR3 sequences, about 13% of them seen only once. The sequencing sample was made of blood, either unsorted or a sorted T cell fraction (not recorded which). The receptors stem from a male donor with ankylosing spondylitis.

This clonotype was observed a handful of times. The chain combines TRBV2 with TRBJ2-6; D is unclear. Germline V gene sequence: CDR1 SNHLY, CDR2 FYNNEI. The CDR3 sequence is 13 residues long. Deletions cut 8 bases from V and 0 bases from J, with 5 bases between. The CDR3 sequence is CASASSGANVLTF. As DNA, the CDR3 is TGTGCCAGCGCCTCCTCTGGGGCCAACGTCCTGACTTTC.

V gene TRBV11-3 combines with J gene TRBJ2-1; 7 bases are shared with TRBD1. Germline CDR1 and CDR2: SGHNT and YENEEA. This CDR3 has 16 amino acids. The V segment lost 3 bases and the J segment 4 bases; nucleotides outside the gene matches: 9. CDR3 DNA: TGTGCCAGCAGCTTCGCCGGGACAGCGCCTTACAATGAGCAGTTCTTC. Protein product: CASSFAGTAPYNEQFF. Full variable domain (missing parts from reference TRBV11-3 and TRBJ2-1): EAGVVQSPRYKIIEKKQPVAFWCNPISGHNTLYWYLQNLGQGPELLIRYENEEAVDDSQLPKDRFSAERLKGVDSTLKIQPAELGDSAVYLCASSFAGTAPYNEQFFGPGTRLTVL.

The genes are TRBV18 and TRBJ2-1, with 10 bases lining up with TRBD2. Germline trimming cut 0 bases from V and 1 base from J; bases unmatched to any gene: 6. Germline CDR1 and CDR2: KGHSH and LQKENI. CDR3 length equals 18 residues. CDR3 in DNA: TGTGCCAGCTCACCACCCTCTAGCGGGAGTTGGTCCTACAATGAGCAGTTCTTC. Residues: CASSPPSSGSWSYNEQFF.

This chain connects TRBV7-8 to TRBJ2-1, with a tentative D call TRBD1 (6 bases). Trimming stripped 7 bases from V and 6 bases from J, with 16 bases between. The CDR3 consists of 14 residues. Germline-derived CDR1 and CDR2 are SGHVS and FQNEAQ. The CDR3 nucleotides read TGTGCCAGCATGGTTCCGGAAGGGGGCAATGAGCAGTTCTTC. Protein: CASMVPEGGNEQFF.

This clonotype occurred a few times. The chain uses TRBV20-1 and TRBJ1-6, with TRBD1 matching 9 bases. The CDR3 runs to 15 residues. Germline lookup yields CDR1 DFQATT and CDR2 SNEGSKA (reference sequence). V gave up 4 bases and J gave up 9 bases; unmatched junction bases: 10. DNA for the CDR3: TGCAGTGCTACCCGGACAGGGGCTTGGGGTTCACCCCTCCACTTT. This codes for CSATRTGAWGSPLHF.

The table lists this clonotype with many counts. This chain links TRBV29-1 with TRBJ1-2, with D possibly TRBD1 on 6 matching bases. CDR3 size: 15 residues. V dropped 6 bases and J dropped 8 bases, with 25 bases sitting between them. Per the germline V gene, CDR1 is SQVTM and CDR2 is ANQGSEA. CDR3 in amino acids: CSVIPSGGRVSGYTF. Written as DNA, the CDR3 is TGCAGCGTGATTCCATCGGGGGGGCGAGTATCCGGCTACACCTTC.

V is TRBV20-1 and J is TRBJ2-3, with TRBD2 matching 7 bases. Germline loops: CDR1 DFQATT, CDR2 SNEGSKA (reference sequence). The CDR3 loop spans 13 amino acids. Trimming removed 7 bases from V and 2 bases from J; junction bases left unmatched: 6. CDR3 protein: CSGPSGATDTQYF. The CDR3 DNA sequence: TGCAGTGGGCCAAGCGGGGCCACAGATACGCAGTATTTT.

This clonotype was detected only a few times. The chain joins TRBV7-2 to TRBJ1-1; the D gene is possibly TRBD1 (6 bases). Germline V gene sequence: CDR1 SGHTA, CDR2 FQGNSA. CDR3 length: 13 residues. V lost 6 bases, J lost 6 bases, and 14 bases lay in between. CDR3 nucleotide sequence: TGTGCCAGCAGTAGAACTCGGGGGCCTGAAGCTTTCTTT. This sequence encodes CASSRTRGPEAFF.

The V call is TRBV2, the J call TRBJ1-1, with D uncertain. V lost 7 bases to trimming and J lost 3 bases, with 9 bases between them. This CDR3 is built from 12 residues. Germline V CDR1 and CDR2: SNHLY, FYNNEI. The CDR3 sequence is CASIGLDTEAFF. DNA of the CDR3: TGTGCCAGCATTGGGTTGGACACTGAAGCTTTCTTT. The complete variable domain, with remaining parts taken from reference TRBV2 and TRBJ1-1, reads EPEVTQTPSHQVTQMGQEVILRCVPISNHLYFYWYRQILGQKVEFLVSFYNNEISEKSEIFDDQFSVERPDGSNFTLKIRSTKLEDSAMYFCASIGLDTEAFFGQGTRLTVV.

J is TRBJ1-2 and V is TRBV19, with D uncertain. CDR1 is LNHDA, CDR2 SQIVND, per germline (reference sequence). The CDR3 totals 12 residues. V lost 7 bases and J lost 8, with 14 bases in between. CDR3: CASNGPRRGYTF. The CDR3 nucleotides read TGTGCCAGTAACGGACCCCGGAGGGGCTACACCTTC.

The chain has TRBV20-1 and TRBJ1-5; weak D call: TRBD1 (5 bases). The CDR3 has 15 residues. With 3 bases removed from V and 6 bases from J, the gap between germline ends came to 18 bases. Germline V gene lookup returns CDR1 DFQATT and CDR2 SNEGSKA (reference sequence). For the CDR3, the DNA is TGCAGTGCTAGCGAATGGGAAGGGGTGCGTCAGCCCCAGCATTTT. Translation: CSASEWEGVRQPQHF.

This clonotype has more than one count but fewer than ten. The rearrangement joins TRBV5-1 to TRBJ1-3; no firm D call. The CDR3 runs to 15 residues. The germline V gene encodes CDR1 SGHRS and CDR2 YFSETQ. V was cut by 4 bases and J by 0 bases, with 11 bases left in between. The CDR3, as DNA: TGCGCCAGCAGCGGCCCGGGGTCCTCTGGAAACACCATATATTTT. This codes for CASSGPGSSGNTIYF.

The gene calls are TRBV11-2 and TRBJ1-5, with no clear D. This CDR3 region has 14 residues. In germline, CDR1 is SGHAT, CDR2 FQNNGV. V was cut by 3 bases and J by 7 bases, with 13 bases left in between. CDR3 bases: TGTGCCAGCAGCTTTGGGTCAGTGAACCAGCCCCAGCATTTT. It yields the protein CASSFGSVNQPQHF.

V is TRBV11-2 and J is TRBJ2-1, with D perhaps TRBD1 (6 bases). There are 14 residues in the CDR3. Germline V CDR1 and CDR2: SGHAT, FQNNGV. Trimming took off 5 bases at V and 7 bases at J, with 15 bases between the two ends. CDR3 residues: CASSIQTGRNEQFF. CDR3 DNA sequence: TGTGCCAGCAGCATCCAGACAGGAAGAAATGAGCAGTTCTTC.

This clonotype came up a few times. This chain joins TRBV20-1 and TRBJ1-1; no definite D call. Trimming stripped 6 bases from V and 1 base from J, with 9 bases between. The CDR3 has 12 amino acids. Germline V gene lookup returns CDR1 DFQATT and CDR2 SNEGSKA (reference sequence). The CDR3 region has the DNA TGCAGTGCCGCAGCAGGGAACACTGAAGCTTTCTTT. Protein sequence: CSAAAGNTEAFF.

The V and J genes are TRBV7-2 and TRBJ2-5; D not certain. The CDR3 consists of 15 residues. Trimming stripped 1 base from V and 5 bases from J, with 14 bases between. CDR1 is SGHTA and CDR2 is FQGNSA in the germline V gene. The CDR3 DNA is TGTGCCAGCAGCTTAGGGACCGTTCGTTTGGAGACCCAGTACTTC. Its translation is CASSLGTVRLETQYF.

This chain connects TRBV30 to TRBJ2-7; TRBD2 matches 13 bases. The trim removed 0 bases at V and 7 bases at J, leaving 6 bases unmatched. This CDR3 region has 15 residues. CDR1 is GTSNPN and CDR2 is SVGIG in the germline V gene (reference sequence). The CDR3 region has the DNA TGTGCCTGGAGTGTCGGACTAGCGGGAGAAAATGAGCAGTACTTC. It encodes CAWSVGLAGENEQYF.

This clonotype was seen repeatedly, ten times or more. For the CDR3, the DNA is TGTGCCAGCAGCACCAGCCCCGGGACAGGGCCTGAAGCTTTCTTT. Its translation is CASSTSPGTGPEAFF. J is TRBJ1-1 and V is TRBV21-1; no DNA check was done on the table's D call, TRBD1. TRBV21-1 is noted as a pseudogene. The CDR3 consists of 15 residues.

The V gene is TRBV7-2, the J gene TRBJ2-3, with D perhaps TRBD1 or TRBD2 (6 bases each). This CDR3 has 15 amino acids. Trimming took off 5 bases at V and 5 bases at J, with 17 bases between the two ends. CDR1 SGHTA and CDR2 FQGNSA come from the germline V gene. CDR3 nucleotide sequence: TGTGCCAGCAGCCAACAGGGAGGTGGCCTAGATACGCAGTATTTT. Translation gives CASSQQGGGLDTQYF.

This clonotype has a count of ten or more. This rearrangement joins TRBV7-9 to TRBJ2-3; TRBD2 aligns across 7 bases. This CDR3 has 15 amino acids. V dropped 6 bases and J dropped 0; count of bases not matched to a gene: 6. Looked up from germline, CDR1 is SEHNR and CDR2 is FQNEAQ (reference sequence). The CDR3 DNA reads as TGTGCCAGCAGACCTTCTAGCGGTAGCACAGATACGCAGTATTTT. This encodes CASRPSSGSTDTQYF.

This clonotype has just a few counts. The chain joins TRBV9 to TRBJ2-1; tentative D call: TRBD2 (6 bases). Germline CDR1 reads SGDLS; CDR2 reads YYNGEE. The CDR3 covers 19 residues. The V end lost 0 bases, the J end lost 0 bases, and 19 bases lay between the germline ends. The DNA for the CDR3 is TGTGCCAGCAGCGTAGGGGGAGGAGGACACTTTCACTCCTACAATGAGCAGTTCTTC. Translation: CASSVGGGGHFHSYNEQFF.

This clonotype has a count of ten or more. This chain connects TRBV5-1 to TRBJ1-1; no clear D gene. CDR3 size: 15 residues. Per germline, CDR1 SGHRS and CDR2 YFSETQ. The V end was cut by 0 bases, the J end by 3 bases, with 12 bases between. In nucleotides, the CDR3 is TGCGCCAGCAGCTTGGAAGGGTCTCTCGACACTGAAGCTTTCTTT. Translating gives CASSLEGSLDTEAFF. The full variable domain, rest sourced from reference TRBV5-1 and TRBJ1-1, is KAGVTQTPRYLIKTRGQQVTLSCSPISGHRSVSWYQQTPGQGLQFLFEYFSETQRNKGNFPGRFSGRQFSNSRSEMNVSTLELGDSALYLCASSLEGSLDTEAFFGQGTRLTVV.

The rearrangement links TRBV5-1 to TRBJ1-6; no clear D gene. Trimming cost V 2 bases and J 0 bases, with 9 bases left between them. The germline V gene encodes CDR1 SGHRS and CDR2 YFSETQ. This CDR3 spans 16 amino acids. In DNA form, the CDR3 reads TGCGCCAGCAGCTTAAAAGGGAGCTCCTATAATTCACCCCTCCACTTT. Encoded protein: CASSLKGSSYNSPLHF. Full variable domain (outside the CDR3, taken from reference TRBV5-1 and TRBJ1-6): KAGVTQTPRYLIKTRGQQVTLSCSPISGHRSVSWYQQTPGQGLQFLFEYFSETQRNKGNFPGRFSGRQFSNSRSEMNVSTLELGDSALYLCASSLKGSSYNSPLHFGNGTRLTVT.